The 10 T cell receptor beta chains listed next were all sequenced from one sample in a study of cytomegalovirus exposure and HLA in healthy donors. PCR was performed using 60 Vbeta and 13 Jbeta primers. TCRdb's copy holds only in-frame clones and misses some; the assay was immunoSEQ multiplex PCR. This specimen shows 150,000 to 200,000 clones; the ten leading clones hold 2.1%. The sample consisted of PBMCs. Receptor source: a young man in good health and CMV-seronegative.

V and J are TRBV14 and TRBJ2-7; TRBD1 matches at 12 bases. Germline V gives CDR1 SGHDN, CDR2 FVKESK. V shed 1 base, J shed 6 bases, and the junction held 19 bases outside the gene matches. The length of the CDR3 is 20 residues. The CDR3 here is CASSQAAGTGGRGSGGEQYF. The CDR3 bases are TGTGCCAGCAGCCAAGCTGCCGGGACAGGGGGCCGAGGTTCCGGTGGCGAGCAGTACTTC.

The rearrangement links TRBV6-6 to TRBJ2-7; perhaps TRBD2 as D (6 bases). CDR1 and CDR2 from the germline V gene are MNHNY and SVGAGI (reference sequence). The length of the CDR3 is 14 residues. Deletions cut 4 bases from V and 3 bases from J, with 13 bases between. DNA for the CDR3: TGTGCCAGCAGTTTGCGGGGCGGCCTCTACGAGCAGTACTTC. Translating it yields CASSLRGGLYEQYF.

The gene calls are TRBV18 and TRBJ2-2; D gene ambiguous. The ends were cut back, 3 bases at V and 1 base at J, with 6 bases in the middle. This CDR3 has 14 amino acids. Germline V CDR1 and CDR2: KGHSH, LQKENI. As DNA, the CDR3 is TGTGCCAGCTCACCCTACAGGAACACCGGGGAGCTGTTTTTT. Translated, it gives CASSPYRNTGELFF.

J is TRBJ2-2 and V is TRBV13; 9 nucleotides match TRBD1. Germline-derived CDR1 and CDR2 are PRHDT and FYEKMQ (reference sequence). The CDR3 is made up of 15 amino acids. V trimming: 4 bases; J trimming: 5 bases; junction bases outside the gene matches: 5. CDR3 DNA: TGTGCCAGCAGCTCCTACAGGGGGCGAACCGGGGAGCTGTTTTTT. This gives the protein CASSSYRGRTGELFF.

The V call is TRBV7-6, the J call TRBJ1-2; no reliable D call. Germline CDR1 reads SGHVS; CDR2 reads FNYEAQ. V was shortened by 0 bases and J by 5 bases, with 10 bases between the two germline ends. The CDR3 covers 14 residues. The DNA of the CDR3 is TGTGCCAGCAGCTTAGCGCCGGGGAGTTATGGCTACACCTTC. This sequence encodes CASSLAPGSYGYTF.

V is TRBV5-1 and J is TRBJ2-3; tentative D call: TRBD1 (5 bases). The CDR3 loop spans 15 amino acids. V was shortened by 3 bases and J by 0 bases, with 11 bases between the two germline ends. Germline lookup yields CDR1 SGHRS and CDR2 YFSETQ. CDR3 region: CASSSQEISTDTQYF. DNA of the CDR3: TGCGCCAGCAGCTCACAGGAGATAAGCACAGATACGCAGTATTTT. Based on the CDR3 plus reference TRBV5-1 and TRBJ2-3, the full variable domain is KAGVTQTPRYLIKTRGQQVTLSCSPISGHRSVSWYQQTPGQGLQFLFEYFSETQRNKGNFPGRFSGRQFSNSRSEMNVSTLELGDSALYLCASSSQEISTDTQYFGPGTRLTVL.

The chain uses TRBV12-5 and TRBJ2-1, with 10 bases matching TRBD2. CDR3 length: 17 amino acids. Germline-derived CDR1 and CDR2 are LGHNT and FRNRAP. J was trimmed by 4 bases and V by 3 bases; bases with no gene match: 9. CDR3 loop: CASGLGSRTSGYNEQFF. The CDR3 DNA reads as TGTGCTAGTGGTTTAGGAAGCCGGACTAGCGGTTACAATGAGCAGTTCTTC.

The CDR3 sequence is CASSRGQSPHTIYF. The CDR3 region has the DNA TGTGCCAGCAGCCGGGGACAGTCACCGCACACCATATATTTT. The V call is TRBV6-5, the J call TRBJ1-3, with 7 bases that match TRBD1. The CDR3 is 14 amino acids. V was pared by 6 bases and J by 8 bases, with 10 bases of the junction left unmatched. Germline V lookup: CDR1 MNHEY, CDR2 SVGAGI.

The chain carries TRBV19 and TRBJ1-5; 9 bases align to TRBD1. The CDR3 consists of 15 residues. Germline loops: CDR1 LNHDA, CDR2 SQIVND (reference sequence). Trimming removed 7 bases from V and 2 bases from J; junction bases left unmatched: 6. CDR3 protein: CASTRTGVGNQPQHF. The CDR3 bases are TGTGCCAGTACCCGGACAGGGGTTGGCAATCAGCCCCAGCATTTT.

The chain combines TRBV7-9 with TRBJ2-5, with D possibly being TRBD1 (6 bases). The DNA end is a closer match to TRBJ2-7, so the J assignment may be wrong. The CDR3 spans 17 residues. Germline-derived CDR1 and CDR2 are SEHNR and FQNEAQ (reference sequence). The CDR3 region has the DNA TGTGCCAGCAGCCACCCGGGACGGACAGAATTAGCCTACGAGCAGTACTTC. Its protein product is CASSHPGRTELAYEQYF.